This section outlines one T cell receptor (beta chain) sequence together with its context. CDR1 and CDR2 (germline): LNHDA, SQIVND (reference sequence). The CDR3 contains 17 residues. V lost 2 bases and J lost 5, with 20 bases in between. The sample is drawn from a study of blood T cell repertoires in COVID-19. Only in-frame clones appear in the TCRdb table, and some are missing; sequencing was by immunoSEQ multiplex PCR. The table has approximately 350,000 clones, more than 70% seen once. The origin of this receptor is a man aged 25-45 years with active or convalescent COVID-19. The sequenced material came from peripheral blood. This chain uses TRBV19 with TRBJ2-3; D perhaps matches TRBD1 (6 bases). The CDR3 coding sequence is TGTGCCAGTAGTATACCTATCTTACAGGGCTGGAAAGATACGCAGTATTTT. It codes for CASSIPILQGWKDTQYF. Variable domain in full (rest from reference TRBV19 and TRBJ2-3): DGGITQSPKYLFRKEGQNVTLSCEQNLNHDAMYWYRQDPGQGLRLIYYSQIVNDFQKGDIAEGYSVSREKKESFPLTVTSAQKNPTAFYLCASSIPILQGWKDTQYFGPGTRLTVL.